Sequencing of this T cell receptor beta chain was carried out in a study of molecular identifiers for immune sequencing clone quantification. Using its own MiXCR run on the PCR reads, TCRdb lists one record per CDR3 protein. The sample yields 600,000 to 650,000 distinct CDR3 sequences, about 20% seen once. The CDR3 is 15 amino acids. Germline CDR1 and CDR2: SQVTM and ANQGSEA. V gave up 6 bases and J gave up 2 bases; unmatched junction bases: 11. This clonotype was counted at least ten times. Sequenced sample: naive CD8+ T cells from blood, with Jurkat cell RNA spiked in. The subset denotes: FACS-sorted CD8+CD4-CCR7+CD45RA+ naive T cells. V and J are TRBV29-1 and TRBJ2-5; 8 bases are a match to TRBD1. This clonotype was obtained from a human donor in good health. Some libraries in this study had Jurkat cell RNA spiked in. CDR3 sequence (DNA): TGCAGCGTCGACCCAGAGACAGGGGAACAAGAGACCCAGTACTTC. Residues: CSVDPETGEQETQYF. The whole variable domain, filled in from reference TRBV29-1 and TRBJ2-5, reads SAVISQKPSRDICQRGTSLTIQCQVDSQVTMMFWYRQQPGQSLTLIATANQGSEATYESGFVIDKFPISRPNLTFSTLTVSNMSPEDSSIYLCSVDPETGEQETQYFGPGTRLLVL.